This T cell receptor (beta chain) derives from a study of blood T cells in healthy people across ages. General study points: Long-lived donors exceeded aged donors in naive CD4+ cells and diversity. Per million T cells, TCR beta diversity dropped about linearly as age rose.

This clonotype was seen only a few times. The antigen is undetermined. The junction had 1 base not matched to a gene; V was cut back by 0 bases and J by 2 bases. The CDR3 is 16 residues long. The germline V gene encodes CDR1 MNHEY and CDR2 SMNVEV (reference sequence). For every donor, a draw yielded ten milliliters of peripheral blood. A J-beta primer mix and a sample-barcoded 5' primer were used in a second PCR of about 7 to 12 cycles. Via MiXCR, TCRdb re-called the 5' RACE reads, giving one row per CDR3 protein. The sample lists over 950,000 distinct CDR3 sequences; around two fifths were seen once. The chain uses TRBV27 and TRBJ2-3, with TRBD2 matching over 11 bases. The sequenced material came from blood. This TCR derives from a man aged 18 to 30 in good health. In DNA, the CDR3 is TGTGCCAGCAGTTTATCACTAGCGGGGGCCACAGATACGCAGTATTTT. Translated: CASSLSLAGATDTQYF.